This T cell receptor beta chain was sequenced for a study of shared clonotypes between healthy human individuals. As regards this clone: Its target is unknown.

Findings and limits, study-wide: Limitation of the genetic and exposure-history diversity represented came from the few donors.

For every subset, genomic DNA was evenly distributed across several immunoSEQ plates. Produced via immunoSEQ multiplex PCR; TCRdb's table is partial and in-frame only. The data show roughly 2.6 million clones, with roughly 92% seen just once and around 0.14% held by the top ten. This sequence originates from a man aged 18 to 29 in good health. Source material: naive CD4+ T cells sorted from blood. Subset given: CD45RA+ positively selected.

In nucleotides, the CDR3 is TGCGCCAGCAGCTTGGGGGTTAGCGGGATTGAAAATGAGCAGTTCTTC. Its protein product is CASSLGVSGIENEQFF. The chain has TRBV5-1 and TRBJ2-1; TRBD2 matches 8 bases. Germline-derived CDR1 and CDR2 are SGHRS and YFSETQ. The CDR3 spans 16 residues. V shed 0 bases and J 7 bases; nucleotides not matched to a gene: 9.